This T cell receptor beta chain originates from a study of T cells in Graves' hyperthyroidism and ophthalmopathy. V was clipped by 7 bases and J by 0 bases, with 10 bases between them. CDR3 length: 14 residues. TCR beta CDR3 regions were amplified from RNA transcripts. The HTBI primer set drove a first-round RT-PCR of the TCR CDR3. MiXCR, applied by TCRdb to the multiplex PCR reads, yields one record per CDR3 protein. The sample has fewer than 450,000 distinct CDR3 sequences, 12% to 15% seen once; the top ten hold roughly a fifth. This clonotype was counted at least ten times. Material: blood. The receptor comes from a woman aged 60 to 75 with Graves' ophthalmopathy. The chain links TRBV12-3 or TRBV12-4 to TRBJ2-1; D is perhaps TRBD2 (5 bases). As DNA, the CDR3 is TGTGCCAGCACCCTACTAGGCTCCTACAATGAGCAGTTCTTC. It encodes CASTLLGSYNEQFF.